A single sample gave rise to the 20 T cell receptor beta chains below, sequenced in a study of tumor-infiltrating lymphocytes in primary liver carcinoma. From 450 to 550 ng total RNA, TCR beta cDNA was generated with a primer in the constant region. What produced the TCR beta libraries was three nested multiplex PCR rounds using slightly modified ARM-PCR. With TRBV1-TRBV30 forward primers and a C-beta reverse primer, the first two PCR rounds were run for approximately 10 cycles each. TCRdb independently ran MiXCR on the multiplex PCR reads; one entry per CDR3 protein. The sample contains approximately 73,000 distinct CDR3 sequences, 65% to 75% of which appear only once. Without any cell sorting, 20-30 mg of bulk tissue yielded co-extracted RNA and DNA. What was sequenced was liver tumor tissue from sampling region 4. The subset denotes: tumor region T4, right-lateral pole. The receptors stem from a woman aged 55-69 years with primary liver carcinoma and hepatitis B virus infection.

This clonotype has ten or more counts. This chain links TRBV6-1 with TRBJ2-7, with 7 bases fitting TRBD2. With 7 bases clipped from V and 1 base from J, the junction kept 10 bases outside the gene matches. This CDR3 region has 15 residues. CDR1 MNHNS and CDR2 SASEGT come from the germline V gene. DNA of the CDR3: TGTGCCAGCACCCACTCGGGAGGTCCTTCCTACGAGCAGTACTTC. It is translated as CASTHSGGPSYEQYF.

This clonotype came up a few times. V usage is TRBV7-3 and J usage is TRBJ2-3, with D possibly matching TRBD1 (6 bases). This CDR3 has 14 residues. The germline V gene has CDR1 SGHTA and CDR2 FQGTGA. The germline V and J ends were trimmed by 6 bases and 0 bases, with 10 bases remaining between them. CDR3 sequence (DNA): TGTGCCAGCAGAAGGACAGCTAGCACAGATACGCAGTATTTT. Translated: CASRRTASTDTQYF.

With regard to this clonotype: The junction departs from germline at one end; a sequencing error may be responsible. V usage is TRBV11-2 and J usage is TRBJ2-1; TRBD2 matches at 8 bases. The CDR3 has 15 residues. Germline CDR1 is SGHAT and CDR2 is FQNNGV. The CDR3 sequence: CASSLESGSESEQFF. CDR3 nucleotide sequence: TGTGCTAGCAGCTTAGAGAGCGGGAGCGAGAGTGAGCAGTTCTTC.

This clonotype was counted at least ten times. J is TRBJ2-7 and V is TRBV6-2 or TRBV6-3; D remains unclear. Trimming removed 3 bases at V and 5 bases at J, with 14 bases between. The length of the CDR3 is 14 residues. The germline V gene has CDR1 MNHEY and CDR2 SVGEGT. The CDR3 loop reads CASSYRSAPDEQYF. As DNA, the CDR3 is TGTGCCAGCAGTTATCGGTCTGCTCCTGACGAGCAGTACTTC.

This clonotype was seen more than once but under ten times. The V call is TRBV6-5, the J call TRBJ2-5, with 10 bases lining up with TRBD2. With 2 bases clipped from V and 1 base from J, the junction kept 7 bases outside the gene matches. Germline V gene lookup returns CDR1 MNHEY and CDR2 SVGAGI. This CDR3 contains 17 residues. This CDR3 is CASSYGPSGGFQETQYF. DNA for the CDR3: TGTGCCAGCAGTTACGGTCCTAGCGGGGGCTTCCAAGAGACCCAGTACTTC.

Of note for this clonotype: Mismatch with germline at one junction end may stem from a read error. The gene calls are TRBV12-3 or TRBV12-4 and TRBJ1-2; D is unclear. The CDR3 extends over 13 amino acids. The CDR3 loop reads CTSSSPASYGYTF. The CDR3 DNA is TGTACCAGCAGTTCCCCGGCAAGCTATGGCTACACCTTC.

This clonotype has just a few counts. The chain links TRBV2 to TRBJ2-2, with D unclear. Germline V gene sequence: CDR1 SNHLY, CDR2 FYNNEI. This CDR3 is 13 amino acids long. The V and J ends lost 10 bases and 8 bases respectively, with 17 bases between them. CDR3 loop: CANLPTEAGELFF. CDR3 coding DNA: TGTGCCAACCTTCCGACGGAAGCGGGGGAGCTGTTTTTT.

This chain links TRBV29-1 with TRBJ2-3; 8 nucleotides agree with TRBD2. This CDR3 is 14 amino acids long. V lost 8 bases and J lost 3; bases outside the gene matches: 10. Germline V CDR1 and CDR2: SQVTM, ANQGSEA. Here the CDR3 DNA reads TGCAGCTGTCCGGGAGGGATCGGGACAGATACGCAGTATTTT. It is translated as CSCPGGIGTDTQYF.

Concerning this clonotype: Since the CDR3 does not end with the conserved phenylalanine or tryptophan, this likely comes from a read error. The CDR3 protein is CSVIRRATGTEAFS. CDR3 DNA sequence: TGCAGCGTTATCCGCAGGGCCACGGGCACTGAAGCTTTCTCT. This sequence joins TRBV29-1 and TRBJ1-1, with a weak D call TRBD1 (5 bases). CDR3 size: 14 residues. V lost 5 bases, J lost 4 bases, and 17 bases lay in between. From germline, CDR1 is SQVTM and CDR2 ANQGSEA.

J is TRBJ2-3 and V is TRBV7-9; D gene uncertain. The CDR3 runs 15 residues. V was pared by 5 bases and J by 4 bases, with 16 bases between. Germline CDR1 SEHNR, CDR2 FQNEAQ (reference sequence). The CDR3 sequence: CASSQTVGLADTQYF. DNA of the CDR3: TGTGCCAGCAGCCAGACGGTCGGGTTAGCAGATACGCAGTATTTT. The full variable domain, in which reference TRBV7-9 and TRBJ2-3 provide the parts outside the CDR3, is DTGVSQNPRHKITKRGQNVTFRCDPISEHNRLYWYRQTLGQGPEFLTYFQNEAQLEKSRLLSDRFSAERPKGSFSTLEIQRTEQGDSAMYLCASSQTVGLADTQYFGPGTRLTVL.

The chain combines TRBV19 with TRBJ2-7, with D perhaps matching TRBD1 (6 bases). Trimming removed 5 bases at V and 0 bases at J, with 14 bases between. CDR1 LNHDA and CDR2 SQIVND come from the germline V gene (reference sequence). This CDR3 has 15 amino acids. As DNA, the CDR3 is TGTGCCAGTAGTTTCTCAGGGGAGAGCTCCTACGAGCAGTACTTC. This sequence encodes CASSFSGESSYEQYF. Looking up the rest from reference TRBV19 and TRBJ2-7 gives the full variable domain: DGGITQSPKYLFRKEGQNVTLSCEQNLNHDAMYWYRQDPGQGLRLIYYSQIVNDFQKGDIAEGYSVSREKKESFPLTVTSAQKNPTAFYLCASSFSGESSYEQYFGPGTRLTVT.

Many counts were recorded for this clonotype. The chain is built from TRBV12-3 or TRBV12-4 and TRBJ2-3; D is possibly TRBD1 (5 bases). The CDR3 loop spans 16 amino acids. Deletions cut 1 base from V and 6 bases from J, with 17 bases between. This CDR3 reads CASSLGVSPQVDTQYF. The CDR3 nucleotides are TGTGCCAGCAGTTTAGGAGTCTCCCCACAGGTTGATACGCAGTATTTT.

The rearrangement uses TRBV12-3 or TRBV12-4 and TRBJ2-1; D gene uncertain. The CDR3 covers 11 residues. V lost 5 bases and J 10 bases, leaving 9 bases between the germline ends. CDR3 in DNA: TGTGCCAGCAGTGTGGTGCAAGAGCAGTTCTTC. Protein sequence: CASSVVQEQFF.

This clonotype was found many times. The chain couples TRBV29-1 to TRBJ1-1; D uncertain. Deletions cut 3 bases from V and 0 bases from J, with 8 bases between. From germline, CDR1 is SQVTM and CDR2 ANQGSEA. The CDR3 loop spans 13 amino acids. CDR3 nucleotides: TGCAGCGTTGATCAAGGGCTGAACACTGAAGCTTTCTTT. Encoded protein: CSVDQGLNTEAFF. Supplemented by reference TRBV29-1 and TRBJ1-1, the full variable domain reads SAVISQKPSRDICQRGTSLTIQCQVDSQVTMMFWYRQQPGQSLTLIATANQGSEATYESGFVIDKFPISRPNLTFSTLTVSNMSPEDSSIYLCSVDQGLNTEAFFGQGTRLTVV.

Note on this clonotype: This CDR3 is missing its conserved last phenylalanine or tryptophan, likely due to a read error. The limits of the CDR3 on the DNA are not certain, so only TCRdb's listed CDR3 is given. V is TRBV29-1 and J is TRBJ1-6; the table's D call of TRBD1 was not tested on the DNA. From its first to its last residue, the CDR3 has 14 amino acids. The germline gives CDR1 SQVTM, CDR2 ANQGSEA. CDR3 sequence: CSVTIGGQGSPLYL.

Details on this clonotype: Relative to the germline gene, one junction end is altered; a read error may explain this. The genes are TRBV6-1 and TRBJ2-7; unclear D gene. CDR1 and CDR2 (germline): MNHNS, SASEGT. The CDR3 covers 17 residues. The CDR3 loop is CASCESWLNNRGYEQYF. The CDR3 region has the DNA TGTGCCAGCTGTGAAAGCTGGCTGAACAATAGAGGTTACGAGCAGTACTTC.

Turning to this clonotype: Being one base from a much bigger clone, this may be a read error. The gene calls are TRBV28 and TRBJ2-3; tentatively, D is TRBD1 or TRBD2 (5 bases each). The CDR3 is made up of 14 amino acids. The germline V and J ends were trimmed by 6 bases and 5 bases, with 15 bases remaining between them. Germline V lookup: CDR1 MDHEN, CDR2 SYDVKM. The CDR3 region is CASSSTRGVDTQYF. CDR3 DNA sequence: TGTGCCAGCAGCTCCACAAGGGGAGTAGATACGCAGTATTTT.

On this clonotype: One end of the junction fails to match germline, which may point to a read error. This chain connects TRBV24-1 to TRBJ2-1, with D uncertain. CDR3 size: 16 residues. Germline V gene sequence: CDR1 KGHDR, CDR2 SFDVKD. The CDR3: CVTSVLQPGSYNEQFF. CDR3 DNA sequence: TGTGTCACCAGTGTTTTGCAACCCGGCTCCTACAATGAGCAGTTCTTC.

In regard to this clonotype: Since the CDR3 does not end with the conserved phenylalanine or tryptophan, this likely comes from a read error. It is unclear where the CDR3 begins or ends on the DNA, so no DNA is shown, and the CDR3 is as TCRdb lists it. This chain connects TRBV11-2 to TRBJ2-3; TRBD2 reflects the table's D call only, with no check against the DNA. Inclusive of both ends, the CDR3 amounts to 14 amino acids. Germline lookup yields CDR1 SGHAT and CDR2 FQNNGV. CDR3 sequence reads: CASSPAGRAGTQYL.

The chain carries TRBV5-5 and TRBJ2-3; 10 nucleotides match TRBD1. Germline V gives CDR1 SGHKS, CDR2 YYEKEE (reference sequence). Trimming took 6 bases from V and 6 from J; bases not matched to a gene: 7. The CDR3 runs 14 residues. The CDR3 protein is CASIWTGGIDTQYF. DNA for the CDR3: TGTGCCAGCATCTGGACAGGGGGAATTGATACGCAGTATTTT.